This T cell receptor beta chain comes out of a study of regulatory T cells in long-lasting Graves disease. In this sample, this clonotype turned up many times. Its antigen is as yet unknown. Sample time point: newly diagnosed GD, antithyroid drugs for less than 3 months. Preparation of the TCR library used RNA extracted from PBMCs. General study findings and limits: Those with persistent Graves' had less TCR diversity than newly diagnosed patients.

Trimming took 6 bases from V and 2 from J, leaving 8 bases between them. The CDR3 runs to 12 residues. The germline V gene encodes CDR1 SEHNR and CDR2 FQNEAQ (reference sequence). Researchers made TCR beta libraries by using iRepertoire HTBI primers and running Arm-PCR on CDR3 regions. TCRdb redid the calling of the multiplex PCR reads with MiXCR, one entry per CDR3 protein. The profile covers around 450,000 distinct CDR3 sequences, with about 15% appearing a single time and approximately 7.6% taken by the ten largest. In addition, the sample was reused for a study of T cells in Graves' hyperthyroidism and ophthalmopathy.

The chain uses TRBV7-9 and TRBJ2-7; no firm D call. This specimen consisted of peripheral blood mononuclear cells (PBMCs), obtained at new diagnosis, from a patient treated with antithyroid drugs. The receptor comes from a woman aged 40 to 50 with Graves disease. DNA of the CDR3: TGTGCCAGCAGTGGGGTGACCTACGAGCAGTACTTC. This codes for CASSGVTYEQYF.